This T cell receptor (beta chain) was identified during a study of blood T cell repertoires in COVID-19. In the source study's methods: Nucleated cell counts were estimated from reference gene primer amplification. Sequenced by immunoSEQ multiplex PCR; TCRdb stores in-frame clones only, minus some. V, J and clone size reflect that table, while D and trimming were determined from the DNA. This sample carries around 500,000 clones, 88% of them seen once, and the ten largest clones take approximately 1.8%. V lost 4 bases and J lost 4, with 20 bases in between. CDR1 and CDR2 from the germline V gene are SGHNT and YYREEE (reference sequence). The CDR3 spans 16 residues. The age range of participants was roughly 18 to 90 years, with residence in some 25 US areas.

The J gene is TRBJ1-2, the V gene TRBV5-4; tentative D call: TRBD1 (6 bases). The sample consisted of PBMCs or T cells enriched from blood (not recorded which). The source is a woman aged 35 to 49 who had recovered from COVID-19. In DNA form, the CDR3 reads TGTGCCAGCAGCCTCAACACAGGGACCTTGGGCTATGGCTACACCTTC. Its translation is CASSLNTGTLGYGYTF.